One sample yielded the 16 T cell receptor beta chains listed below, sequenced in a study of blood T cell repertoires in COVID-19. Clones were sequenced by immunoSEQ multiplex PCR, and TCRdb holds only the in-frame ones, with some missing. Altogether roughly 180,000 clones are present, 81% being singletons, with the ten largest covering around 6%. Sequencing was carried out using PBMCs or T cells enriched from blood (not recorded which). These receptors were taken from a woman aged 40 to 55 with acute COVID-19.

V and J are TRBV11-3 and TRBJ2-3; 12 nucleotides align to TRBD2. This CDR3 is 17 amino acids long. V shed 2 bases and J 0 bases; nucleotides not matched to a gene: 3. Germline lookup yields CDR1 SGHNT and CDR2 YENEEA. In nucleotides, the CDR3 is TGTGCCAGCAGCTTAACCGGGACTAGCGGGAGCACAGATACGCAGTATTTT. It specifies CASSLTGTSGSTDTQYF.

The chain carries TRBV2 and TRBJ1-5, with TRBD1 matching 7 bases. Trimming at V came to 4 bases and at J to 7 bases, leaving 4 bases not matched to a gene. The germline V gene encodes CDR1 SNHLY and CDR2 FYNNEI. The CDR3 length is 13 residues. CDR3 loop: CASSGHRGQPQHF. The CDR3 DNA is TGTGCCAGCAGTGGCCACAGGGGACAGCCCCAGCATTTT.

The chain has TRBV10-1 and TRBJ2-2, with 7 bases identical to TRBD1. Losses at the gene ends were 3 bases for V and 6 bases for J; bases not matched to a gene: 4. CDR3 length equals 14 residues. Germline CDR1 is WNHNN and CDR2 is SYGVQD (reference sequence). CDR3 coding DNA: TGCGCCAGCAGTGACCAAACAGGGGCCGGGGAGCTGTTTTTT. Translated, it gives CASSDQTGAGELFF.

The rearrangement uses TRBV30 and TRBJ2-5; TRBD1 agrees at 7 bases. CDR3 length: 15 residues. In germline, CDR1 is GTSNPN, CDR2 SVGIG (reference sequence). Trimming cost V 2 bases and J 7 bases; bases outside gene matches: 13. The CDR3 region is CAWSKKEGGPGTQYF. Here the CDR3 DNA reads TGTGCCTGGAGTAAAAAGGAAGGGGGCCCAGGGACCCAGTACTTC.

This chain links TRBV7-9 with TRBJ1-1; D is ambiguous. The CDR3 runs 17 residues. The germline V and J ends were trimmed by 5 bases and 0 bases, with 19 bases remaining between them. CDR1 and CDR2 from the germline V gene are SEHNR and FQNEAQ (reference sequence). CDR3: CASSPQTASEVNTEAFF. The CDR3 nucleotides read TGTGCCAGCAGCCCCCAGACGGCCTCCGAGGTGAACACTGAAGCTTTCTTT.

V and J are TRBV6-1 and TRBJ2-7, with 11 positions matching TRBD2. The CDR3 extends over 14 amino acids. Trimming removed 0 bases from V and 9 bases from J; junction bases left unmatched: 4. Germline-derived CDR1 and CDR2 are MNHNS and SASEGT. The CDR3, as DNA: TGTGCCAGCAGTGAAGCGTCTAGCGGGAGGTCGCAGTACTTC. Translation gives CASSEASSGRSQYF.

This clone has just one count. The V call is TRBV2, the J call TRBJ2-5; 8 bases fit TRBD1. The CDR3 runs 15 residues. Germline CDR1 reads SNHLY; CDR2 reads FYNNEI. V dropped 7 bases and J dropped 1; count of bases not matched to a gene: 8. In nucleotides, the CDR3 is TGTGCCAGCATGTTAGGCAGGGGGCCCCAAGAGACCCAGTACTTC. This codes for CASMLGRGPQETQYF.

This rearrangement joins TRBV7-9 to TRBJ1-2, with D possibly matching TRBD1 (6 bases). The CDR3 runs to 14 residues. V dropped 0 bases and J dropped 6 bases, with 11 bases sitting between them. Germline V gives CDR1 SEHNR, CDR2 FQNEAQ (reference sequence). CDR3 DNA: TGTGCCAGCAGCTTAGCGAGGGGGTCCCATGGCTACACCTTC. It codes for CASSLARGSHGYTF.

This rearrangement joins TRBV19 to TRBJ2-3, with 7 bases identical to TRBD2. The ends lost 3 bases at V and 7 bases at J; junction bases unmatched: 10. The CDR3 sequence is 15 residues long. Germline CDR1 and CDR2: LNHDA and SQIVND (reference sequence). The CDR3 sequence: CASSIFGGRGYTQYF. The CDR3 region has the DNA TGTGCCAGTAGTATCTTTGGCGGGAGAGGATATACGCAGTATTTT.

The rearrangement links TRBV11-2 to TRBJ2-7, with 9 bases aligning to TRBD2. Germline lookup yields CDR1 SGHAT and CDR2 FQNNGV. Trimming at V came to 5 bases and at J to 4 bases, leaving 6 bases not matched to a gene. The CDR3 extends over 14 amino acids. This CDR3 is CASSLSGRRYEQYV. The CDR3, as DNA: TGTGCCAGCAGCCTTAGCGGGAGAAGGTACGAGCAGTACGTC.

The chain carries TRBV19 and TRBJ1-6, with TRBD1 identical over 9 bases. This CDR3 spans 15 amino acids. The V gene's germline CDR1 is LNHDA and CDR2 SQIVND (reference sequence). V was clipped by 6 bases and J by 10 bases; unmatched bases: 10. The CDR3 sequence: CASSEPGQGASPLHF. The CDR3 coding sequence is TGTGCCAGTAGCGAACCGGGACAGGGAGCCTCACCCCTCCACTTT.

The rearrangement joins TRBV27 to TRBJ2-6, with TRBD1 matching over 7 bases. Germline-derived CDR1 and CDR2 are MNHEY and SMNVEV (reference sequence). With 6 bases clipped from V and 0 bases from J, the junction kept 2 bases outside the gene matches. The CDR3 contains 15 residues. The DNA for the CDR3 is TGTGCCAGCAGCGACAGGGCCTCTGGGGCCAACGTCCTGACTTTC. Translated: CASSDRASGANVLTF.

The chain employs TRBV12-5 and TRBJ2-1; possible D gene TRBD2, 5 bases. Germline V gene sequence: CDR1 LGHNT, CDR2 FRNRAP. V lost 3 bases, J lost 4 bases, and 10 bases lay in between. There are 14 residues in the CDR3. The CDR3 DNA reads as TGTGCTAGTGGTTTCCAGACTATTTACAATGAGCAGTTCTTC. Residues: CASGFQTIYNEQFF.

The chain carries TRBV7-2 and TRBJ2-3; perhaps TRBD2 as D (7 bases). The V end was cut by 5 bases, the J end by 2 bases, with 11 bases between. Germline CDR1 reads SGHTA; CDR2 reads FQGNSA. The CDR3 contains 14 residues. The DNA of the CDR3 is TGTGCCAGCAGCAACAGGGACTACACAGATACGCAGTATTTT. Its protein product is CASSNRDYTDTQYF.

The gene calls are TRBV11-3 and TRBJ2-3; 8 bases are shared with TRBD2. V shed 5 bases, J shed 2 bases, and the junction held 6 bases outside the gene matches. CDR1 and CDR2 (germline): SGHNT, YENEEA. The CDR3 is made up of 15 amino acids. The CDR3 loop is CASSPREGPTDTQYF. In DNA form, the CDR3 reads TGTGCCAGCAGCCCTCGGGAGGGGCCCACAGATACGCAGTATTTT.

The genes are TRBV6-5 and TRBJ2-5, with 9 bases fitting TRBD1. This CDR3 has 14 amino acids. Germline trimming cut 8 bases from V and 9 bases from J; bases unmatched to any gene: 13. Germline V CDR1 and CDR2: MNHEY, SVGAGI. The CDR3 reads CASEGRDRAVAQYF. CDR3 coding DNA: TGTGCCAGCGAGGGTCGGGACAGGGCCGTGGCCCAGTACTTC.